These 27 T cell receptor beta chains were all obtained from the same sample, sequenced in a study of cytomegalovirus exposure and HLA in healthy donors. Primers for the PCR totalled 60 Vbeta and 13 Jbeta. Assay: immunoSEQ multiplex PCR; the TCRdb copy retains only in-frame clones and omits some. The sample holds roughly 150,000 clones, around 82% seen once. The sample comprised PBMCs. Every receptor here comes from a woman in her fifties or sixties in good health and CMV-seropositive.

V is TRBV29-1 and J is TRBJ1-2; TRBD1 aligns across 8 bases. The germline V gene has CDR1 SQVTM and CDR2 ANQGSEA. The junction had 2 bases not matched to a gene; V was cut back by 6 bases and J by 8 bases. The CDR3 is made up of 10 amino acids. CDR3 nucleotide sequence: TGCAGCGTGGACAGGGACGGCTACACCTTC. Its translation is CSVDRDGYTF.

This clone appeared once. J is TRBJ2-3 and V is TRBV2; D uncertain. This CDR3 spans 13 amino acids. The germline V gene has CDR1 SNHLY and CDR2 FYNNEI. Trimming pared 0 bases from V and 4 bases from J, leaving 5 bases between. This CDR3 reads CASSEASSDTQYF. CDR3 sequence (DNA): TGTGCCAGCAGTGAAGCTAGCTCAGATACGCAGTATTTT.

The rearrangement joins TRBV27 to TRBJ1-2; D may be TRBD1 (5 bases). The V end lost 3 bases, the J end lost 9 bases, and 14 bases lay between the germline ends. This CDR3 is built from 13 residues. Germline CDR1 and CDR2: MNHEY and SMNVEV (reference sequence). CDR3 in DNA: TGTGCCAGCAGTTTTCGGGGGATGGATCGCTACACCTTC. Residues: CASSFRGMDRYTF.

CDR3 residues: CASRDGDWGEQFF. CDR3 in DNA: TGTGCCAGTCGAGACGGGGATTGGGGTGAGCAGTTCTTC. V gene TRBV27 combines with J gene TRBJ2-1, with D possibly being TRBD2 (5 bases). The CDR3 is 13 amino acids. CDR1 MNHEY and CDR2 SMNVEV come from the germline V gene (reference sequence). Trimming left V 9 bases short and J 9 bases short, with 18 bases between.

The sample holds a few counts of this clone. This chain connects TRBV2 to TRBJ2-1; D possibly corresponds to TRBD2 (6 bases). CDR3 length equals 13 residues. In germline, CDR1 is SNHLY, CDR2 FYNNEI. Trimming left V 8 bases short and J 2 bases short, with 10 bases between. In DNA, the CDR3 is TGTGCCAGCGGAACGGGAGCCTACAATGAGCAGTTCTTC. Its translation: CASGTGAYNEQFF.

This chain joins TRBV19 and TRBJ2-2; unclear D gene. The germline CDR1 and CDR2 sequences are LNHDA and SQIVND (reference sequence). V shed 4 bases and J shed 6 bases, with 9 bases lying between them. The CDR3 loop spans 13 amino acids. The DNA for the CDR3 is TGTGCCAGTAGTAGTGAGGTCCCCGGGGAGCTGTTTTTT. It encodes CASSSEVPGELFF.

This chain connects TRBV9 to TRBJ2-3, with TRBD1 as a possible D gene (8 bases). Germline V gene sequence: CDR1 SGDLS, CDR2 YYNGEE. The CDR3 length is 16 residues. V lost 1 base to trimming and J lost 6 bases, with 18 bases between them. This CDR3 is CASSVSGDRPRDTQYF. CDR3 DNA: TGTGCCAGCAGCGTAAGCGGGGACAGGCCCCGGGATACGCAGTATTTT. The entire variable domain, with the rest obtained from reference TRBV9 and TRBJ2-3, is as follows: DSGVTQTPKHLITATGQRVTLRCSPRSGDLSVYWYQQSLDQGLQFLIQYYNGEERAKGNILERFSAQQFPDLHSELNLSSLELGDSALYFCASSVSGDRPRDTQYFGPGTRLTVL.

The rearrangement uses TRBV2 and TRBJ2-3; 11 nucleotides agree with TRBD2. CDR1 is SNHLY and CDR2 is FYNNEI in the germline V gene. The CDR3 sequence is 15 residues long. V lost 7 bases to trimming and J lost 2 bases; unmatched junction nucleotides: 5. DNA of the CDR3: TGTGCCAGCATCCTAGCGGGGGGAAACACAGATACGCAGTATTTT. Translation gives CASILAGGNTDTQYF.

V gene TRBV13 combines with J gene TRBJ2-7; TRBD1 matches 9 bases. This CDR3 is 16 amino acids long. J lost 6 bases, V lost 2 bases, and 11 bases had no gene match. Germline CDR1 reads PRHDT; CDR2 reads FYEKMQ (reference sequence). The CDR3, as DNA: TGTGCCAGCAGCTTAACCCCCCCGGGACAGGGTGGCGAGCAGTACTTC. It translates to CASSLTPPGQGGEQYF.

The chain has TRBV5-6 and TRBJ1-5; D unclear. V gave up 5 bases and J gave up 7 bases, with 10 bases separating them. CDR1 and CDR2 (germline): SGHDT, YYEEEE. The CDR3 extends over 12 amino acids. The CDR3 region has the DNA TGTGCCAGCAGTGAGGGTGGGCAGCCCCAGCATTTT. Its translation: CASSEGGQPQHF.

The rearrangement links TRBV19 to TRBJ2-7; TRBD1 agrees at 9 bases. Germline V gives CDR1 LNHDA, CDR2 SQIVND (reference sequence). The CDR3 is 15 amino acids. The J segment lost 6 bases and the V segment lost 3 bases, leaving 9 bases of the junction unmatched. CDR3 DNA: TGTGCCAGTAGTATCGGGGGGACAGGGACAGGCGAGCAGTACTTC. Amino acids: CASSIGGTGTGEQYF.

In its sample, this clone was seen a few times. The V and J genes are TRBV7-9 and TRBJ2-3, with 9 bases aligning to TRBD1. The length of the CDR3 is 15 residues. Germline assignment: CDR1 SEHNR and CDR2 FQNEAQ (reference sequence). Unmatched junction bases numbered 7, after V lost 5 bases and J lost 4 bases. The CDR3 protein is CASSPGQGNPDTQYF. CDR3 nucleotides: TGTGCCAGCAGCCCGGGACAGGGTAACCCAGATACGCAGTATTTT.

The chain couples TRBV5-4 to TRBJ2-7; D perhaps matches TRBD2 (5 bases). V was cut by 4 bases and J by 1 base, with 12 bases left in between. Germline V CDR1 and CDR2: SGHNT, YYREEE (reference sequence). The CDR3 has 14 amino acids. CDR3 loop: CASSPSSGSYEQYF. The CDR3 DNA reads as TGTGCCAGCAGCCCAAGTTCGGGATCCTACGAGCAGTACTTC.

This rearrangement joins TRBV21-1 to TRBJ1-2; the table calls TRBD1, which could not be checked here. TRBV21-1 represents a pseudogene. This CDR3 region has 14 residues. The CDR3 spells CASSKGGQGAGYTF. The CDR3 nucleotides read TGTGCCAGCAGCAAAGGTGGACAGGGGGCTGGCTACACCTTC.

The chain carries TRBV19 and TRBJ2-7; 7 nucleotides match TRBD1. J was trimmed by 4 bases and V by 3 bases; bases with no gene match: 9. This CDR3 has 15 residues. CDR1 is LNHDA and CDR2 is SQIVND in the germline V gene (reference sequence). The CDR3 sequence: CASSMGDRAFYEQYF. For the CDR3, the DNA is TGTGCCAGTAGTATGGGCGACAGGGCTTTTTACGAGCAGTACTTC.

Here the CDR3 DNA reads TGTGCCAGCAGCTCACCCACGGCCCAGGGAAACATTCAGTACTTC. The encoded protein is CASSSPTAQGNIQYF. The chain recombines TRBV5-6 with TRBJ2-4, with D tentatively TRBD1 (5 bases). This CDR3 region has 15 residues. From germline, CDR1 is SGHDT and CDR2 YYEEEE. Trimming took off 3 bases at V and 6 bases at J, with 16 bases between the two ends.

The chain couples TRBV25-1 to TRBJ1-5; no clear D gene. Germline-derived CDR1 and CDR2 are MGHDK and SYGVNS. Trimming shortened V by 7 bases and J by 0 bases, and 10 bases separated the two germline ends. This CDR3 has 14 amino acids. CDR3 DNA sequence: TGTGCCAGCAAAATACGGAGTAGCAATCAGCCCCAGCATTTT. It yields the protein CASKIRSSNQPQHF.

The CDR3, as DNA: TGTGCCAGCAGTTACAGGACAGGAGAGTCGTCCCTCCACTTT. Protein sequence: CASSYRTGESSLHF. The rearrangement joins TRBV6-5 to TRBJ1-6; TRBD1 matches at 7 bases. Germline lookup yields CDR1 MNHEY and CDR2 SVGAGI. Losses at the gene ends were 2 bases for V and 14 bases for J; bases not matched to a gene: 9. The CDR3 totals 14 residues.

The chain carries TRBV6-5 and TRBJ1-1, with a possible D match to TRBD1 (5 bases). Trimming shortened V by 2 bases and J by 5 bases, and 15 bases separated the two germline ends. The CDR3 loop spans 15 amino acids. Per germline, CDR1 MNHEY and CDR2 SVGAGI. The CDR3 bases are TGTGCCAGCAGTTACGGCTTAACGGGGGTGACTGAAGCTTTCTTT. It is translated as CASSYGLTGVTEAFF.

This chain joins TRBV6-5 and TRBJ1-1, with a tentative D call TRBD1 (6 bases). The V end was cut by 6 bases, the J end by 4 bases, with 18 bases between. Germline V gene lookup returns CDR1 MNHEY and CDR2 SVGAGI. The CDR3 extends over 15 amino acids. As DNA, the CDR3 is TGTGCCAGCAGCCCGGGGAGGGGGATGATCACTGAAGCTTTCTTT. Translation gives CASSPGRGMITEAFF.

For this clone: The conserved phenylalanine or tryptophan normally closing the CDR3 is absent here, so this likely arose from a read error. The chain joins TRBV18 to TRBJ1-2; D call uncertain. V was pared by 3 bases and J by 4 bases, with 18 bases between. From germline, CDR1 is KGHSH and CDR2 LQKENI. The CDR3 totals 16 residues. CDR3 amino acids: CASSPSRTDGGYGYTL. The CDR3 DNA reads TGTGCCAGCTCACCGTCGAGGACCGACGGAGGCTATGGCTACACCCTC.

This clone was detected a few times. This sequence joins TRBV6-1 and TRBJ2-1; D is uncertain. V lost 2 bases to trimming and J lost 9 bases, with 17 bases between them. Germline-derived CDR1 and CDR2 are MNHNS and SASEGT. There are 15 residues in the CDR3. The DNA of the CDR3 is TGTGCCAGCAGTGAATGGGTGACTCTGAATACTGAGCAGTTCTTC. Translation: CASSEWVTLNTEQFF.

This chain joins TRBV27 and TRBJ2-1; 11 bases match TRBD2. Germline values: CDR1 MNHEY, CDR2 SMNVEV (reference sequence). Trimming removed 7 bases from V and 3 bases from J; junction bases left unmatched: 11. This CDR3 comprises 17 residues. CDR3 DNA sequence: TGTGCCAGCACCGAGATAGCCACTAGCGGGGGCTACAATGAGCAGTTCTTC. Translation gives CASTEIATSGGYNEQFF.

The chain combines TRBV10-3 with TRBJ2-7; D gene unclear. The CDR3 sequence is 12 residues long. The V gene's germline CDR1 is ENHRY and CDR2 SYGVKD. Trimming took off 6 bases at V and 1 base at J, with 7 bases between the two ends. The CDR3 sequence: CAIRTASYEQYF. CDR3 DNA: TGTGCCATCAGAACAGCATCCTACGAGCAGTACTTC.

The CDR3 region is CASSSEHSPLHF. The CDR3 DNA follows: TGTGCCAGCAGCTCCGAGCATTCACCCCTCCACTTT. The chain employs TRBV13 and TRBJ1-6; D not resolved. CDR1 and CDR2 from the germline V gene are PRHDT and FYEKMQ (reference sequence). The length of the CDR3 is 12 residues. V lost 4 bases and J 8 bases, leaving 6 bases between the germline ends.

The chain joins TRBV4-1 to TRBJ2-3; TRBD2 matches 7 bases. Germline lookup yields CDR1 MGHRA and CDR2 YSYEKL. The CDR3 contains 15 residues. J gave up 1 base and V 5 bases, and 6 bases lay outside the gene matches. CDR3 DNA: TGCGCCAGCAGCGGGGAGGGAAGGCGCACAGATACGCAGTATTTT. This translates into CASSGEGRRTDTQYF.

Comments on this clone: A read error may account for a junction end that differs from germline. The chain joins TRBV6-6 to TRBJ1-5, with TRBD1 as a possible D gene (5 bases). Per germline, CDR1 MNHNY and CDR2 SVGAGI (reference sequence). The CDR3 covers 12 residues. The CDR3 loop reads CASSGDSFLPTF. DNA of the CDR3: TGTGCCAGCAGCGGCGACAGTTTTCTACCAACTTTT.